The 24 T cell receptor beta chains presented below share a single source sample, sequenced in a study of T-cell memory formation after mild COVID-19. TCRdb processed the 5' RACE reads anew with MiXCR; each CDR3 protein has one entry. The sample holds 550,000 to 600,000 distinct CDR3 sequences, roughly 21% seen once. The sample was PBMCs or a T cell subset sorted from them (not recorded which). The origin of the receptors is an adult woman who had mild COVID-19 (a few samples of this study predate the infection). Cell type and time point are not known.

Concerning this clonotype: Compared with germline, one end of the junction differs, possibly owing to a read error. J is TRBJ2-7 and V is TRBV7-2, with 13 bases aligning to TRBD2. Germline CDR1 SGHTA, CDR2 FQGNSA. The CDR3 length is 15 residues. The DNA of the CDR3 is TGTGACAGCAGCTTGGGGACTAGCGGGACCTACGAGCAGTACTTC. Its protein product is CDSSLGTSGTYEQYF.

This clonotype has more than one count but fewer than ten. This chain uses TRBV2 with TRBJ2-3; 9 bases match TRBD2. The CDR3 runs 14 residues. V shed 8 bases and J 4 bases; nucleotides not matched to a gene: 7. Germline CDR1 SNHLY, CDR2 FYNNEI. CDR3 amino acids: CASVGGGDADTQYF. CDR3 in DNA: TGTGCCAGCGTGGGCGGGGGGGACGCAGATACGCAGTATTTT.

In its sample, this clonotype was seen a few times. This rearrangement joins TRBV7-2 to TRBJ1-2; tentative D call: TRBD1 (5 bases). The CDR3 is made up of 14 amino acids. Per the germline V gene, CDR1 is SGHTA and CDR2 is FQGNSA. Between the trimmed V and J ends, which lost 1 base and 14 bases, there was a span of 20 bases. The CDR3 bases are TGTGCCAGCAGCTTAGGTGGAGCAGGGCAGCCTTGGACCTTC. Translation: CASSLGGAGQPWTF.

The V and J genes are TRBV5-5 and TRBJ2-7; possibly TRBD1 for D (5 bases). The CDR3 loop spans 13 amino acids. Per germline, CDR1 SGHKS and CDR2 YYEKEE (reference sequence). V was pared by 4 bases and J by 3 bases, with 11 bases between. The CDR3 region has the DNA TGTGCCAGCAGCCCTAGGACAAGCTACGAGCAGTACTTC. Its translation: CASSPRTSYEQYF.

A few counts support this clonotype. The chain links TRBV6-5 to TRBJ1-2; D uncertain. The CDR3 is 11 amino acids. CDR1 is MNHEY, CDR2 SVGAGI, per germline. V lost 8 bases and J 8 bases, leaving 12 bases between the germline ends. The CDR3 here is CASRTFGGYTF. The CDR3 nucleotides read TGTGCCAGCCGCACGTTTGGAGGCTACACCTTC.

The V call is TRBV3-1, the J call TRBJ1-2, with D possibly being TRBD1 (5 bases). From germline, CDR1 is LGHDT and CDR2 YNNKEL (reference sequence). The CDR3 is made up of 16 amino acids. Trimming removed 0 bases from V and 4 bases from J, with 15 bases in between. The CDR3 DNA follows: TGTGCCAGCAGCCAAGAGTATGGGGGTCGGAGCTATGGCTACACCTTC. Translation gives CASSQEYGGRSYGYTF. The full variable domain, its missing parts supplied by reference TRBV3-1 and TRBJ1-2, is DTAVSQTPKYLVTQMGNDKSIKCEQNLGHDTMYWYKQDSKKFLKIMFSYNNKELIINETVPNRFSPKSPDKAHLNLHINSLELGDSAVYFCASSQEYGGRSYGYTFGSGTRLTVV.

In its sample, this clonotype was seen a few times. The chain is built from TRBV6-1 and TRBJ2-1; 8 nucleotides match TRBD1. Germline CDR1 is MNHNS and CDR2 is SASEGT. The CDR3 loop spans 14 amino acids. V was clipped by 7 bases and J by 5 bases; unmatched bases: 7. The CDR3 bases are TGTGCCAGCAACTACAGGGGGTCTGACAATGAGCAGTTCTTC. Protein sequence: CASNYRGSDNEQFF.

There are a few counts of this clonotype. The chain recombines TRBV6-6 with TRBJ1-2, with D perhaps TRBD1 (5 bases). CDR1 is MNHNY and CDR2 is SVGAGI in the germline V gene (reference sequence). V lost 7 bases and J lost 2, with 14 bases in between. The CDR3 covers 14 residues. This CDR3 is CASTKSRDNYGYTF. DNA of the CDR3: TGTGCCAGCACCAAATCACGGGACAACTATGGCTACACCTTC.

Many counts were recorded for this clonotype. The genes are TRBV12-3 or TRBV12-4 and TRBJ1-6; D perhaps matches TRBD1 (5 bases). Trimming took 3 bases from V and 7 from J, leaving 10 bases between them. This CDR3 contains 14 residues. The CDR3, as DNA: TGTGCCAGCAGTTTTGGTAGGGGAAATTCACCCCTCCACTTT. It codes for CASSFGRGNSPLHF.

The gene calls are TRBV11-2 and TRBJ2-7; 9 positions match TRBD2. This CDR3 is built from 14 residues. CDR1 SGHAT and CDR2 FQNNGV come from the germline V gene. The V and J ends lost 4 bases and 5 bases, in that order; junction bases with no gene match: 6. CDR3 protein: CASSSGLAGNEQYF. For the CDR3, the DNA is TGTGCCAGCAGCTCGGGACTAGCCGGGAACGAGCAGTACTTC.

This clonotype occurred a few times. V gene TRBV5-4 combines with J gene TRBJ1-4; D is unresolved. The CDR3 contains 16 residues. Trimming took off 4 bases at V and 2 bases at J, with 15 bases between the two ends. From germline, CDR1 is SGHNT and CDR2 YYREEE (reference sequence). Written as DNA, the CDR3 is TGTGCCAGCAGCCTGGGAGGTCGGTCTACTAATGAAAAACTGTTTTTT. The encoded protein is CASSLGGRSTNEKLFF. Supplemented by reference TRBV5-4 and TRBJ1-4, the full variable domain reads ETGVTQSPTHLIKTRGQQVTLRCSSQSGHNTVSWYQQALGQGPQFIFQYYREEENGRGNFPPRFSGLQFPNYSSELNVNALELDDSALYLCASSLGGRSTNEKLFFGSGTQLSVL.

This clonotype was picked up a small number of times. This sequence joins TRBV20-1 and TRBJ1-5, with D perhaps TRBD1 (6 bases). V lost 6 bases and J lost 11, with 20 bases in between. Germline V gene data show CDR1 as DFQATT and CDR2 as SNEGSKA (reference sequence). CDR3 length: 13 residues. The CDR3 reads CSAPGAGSEAQHF. CDR3 bases: TGCAGTGCGCCGGGGGCCGGTTCGGAAGCCCAGCATTTT.

This clonotype was observed a handful of times. The chain employs TRBV10-3 and TRBJ2-7, with TRBD1 identical over 7 bases. The CDR3 sequence is 14 residues long. Germline V gives CDR1 ENHRY, CDR2 SYGVKD. With V trimmed by 3 bases and J by 5 bases, 7 bases remained unmatched. In DNA form, the CDR3 reads TGTGCCATCAGTGATACGACAGGGAGACACGAGCAGTACTTC. Translated, it gives CAISDTTGRHEQYF.

This chain uses TRBV12-3 or TRBV12-4 with TRBJ1-2, with D uncertain. The CDR3 spans 15 residues. V gave up 5 bases and J gave up 2 bases, with 15 bases separating them. The CDR3 region is CASSLESGRNYGYTF. CDR3 DNA sequence: TGTGCCAGCAGTCTCGAGTCCGGACGGAACTATGGCTACACCTTC.

This clonotype was detected ten times or more. The chain employs TRBV7-2 and TRBJ2-1; 7 bases map to TRBD2. The trim removed 1 base at V and 9 bases at J, leaving 6 bases unmatched. The CDR3 has 14 amino acids. Germline CDR1 and CDR2: SGHTA and FQGNSA. DNA for the CDR3: TGTGCCAGCAGCTTAGGACTAGCTAATTTTGAGCAGTTCTTC. This sequence encodes CASSLGLANFEQFF.

This sequence joins TRBV7-9 and TRBJ2-7, with D possibly matching TRBD1 (5 bases). The germline CDR1 and CDR2 sequences are SEHNR and FQNEAQ (reference sequence). V lost 1 base, J lost 3 bases, and 10 bases lay in between. The CDR3 consists of 14 residues. CDR3 coding DNA: TGTGCCAGCAGCTTAGACAGGAACATCTACGAGCAGTACTTC. It is translated as CASSLDRNIYEQYF.

V is TRBV5-1 and J is TRBJ2-2; 7 bases line up with TRBD1. After removal of 5 bases from V and 7 bases from J, the junction contained 8 bases not matched to a gene. The CDR3 has 14 amino acids. Germline CDR1 reads SGHRS; CDR2 reads YFSETQ. Here the CDR3 DNA reads TGCGCCAGCAGGCCCGGGACAGTCGGCGGGGAGCTGTTTTTT. The encoded protein is CASRPGTVGGELFF.

The chain joins TRBV5-4 to TRBJ2-7; no definite D call. Trimming pared 4 bases from V and 5 bases from J, leaving 16 bases between. The CDR3 contains 14 residues. Germline V CDR1 and CDR2: SGHNT, YYREEE (reference sequence). The CDR3 DNA follows: TGTGCCAGCAGCCCAGAAGGACCTCTGAACGAGCAGTACTTC. As protein: CASSPEGPLNEQYF.

This chain uses TRBV5-1 with TRBJ2-7; 10 nucleotides align to TRBD1. Germline trimming cut 4 bases from V and 3 bases from J; bases unmatched to any gene: 4. The CDR3 consists of 14 residues. The V gene's germline CDR1 is SGHRS and CDR2 YFSETQ. CDR3 sequence reads: CASSDDRGLYEQYF. CDR3 nucleotide sequence: TGCGCCAGCAGCGATGACAGGGGGCTCTACGAGCAGTACTTC. The full variable domain, its missing parts supplied by reference TRBV5-1 and TRBJ2-7, is KAGVTQTPRYLIKTRGQQVTLSCSPISGHRSVSWYQQTPGQGLQFLFEYFSETQRNKGNFPGRFSGRQFSNSRSEMNVSTLELGDSALYLCASSDDRGLYEQYFGPGTRLTVT.

This chain uses TRBV7-9 with TRBJ2-7, with D hard to call. The CDR3 is 15 residues long. The V and J ends lost 4 bases and 0 bases respectively, with 13 bases between them. Germline V lookup: CDR1 SEHNR, CDR2 FQNEAQ (reference sequence). This chain's CDR3 is CASSSTGPSSYEQYF. CDR3 nucleotides: TGTGCCAGCAGCTCCACGGGTCCTAGCTCCTACGAGCAGTACTTC.

This clonotype was seen a few times. V gene TRBV4-3 combines with J gene TRBJ2-1, with D perhaps being TRBD1 or TRBD2 (5 bases each). CDR3 length: 15 residues. V was trimmed by 3 bases and J by 8 bases, leaving 17 bases between them. The germline V gene encodes CDR1 LGHNA and CDR2 YSLEER. The CDR3 spells CASSHRDRLRDEQFF. Written as DNA, the CDR3 is TGCGCCAGCAGCCACCGGGACCGCCTTCGGGATGAGCAGTTCTTC.

The chain links TRBV20-1 to TRBJ1-2; TRBD1 aligns across 7 bases. The CDR3 is made up of 11 amino acids. Per germline, CDR1 DFQATT and CDR2 SNEGSKA (reference sequence). In DNA form, the CDR3 reads TGCAGGGGTGACAGGGAAGGCGGCTACACCTTC. Translating it yields CRGDREGGYTF.

The rearrangement uses TRBV3-1 and TRBJ1-2; D unclear. The CDR3 loop spans 12 amino acids. From germline, CDR1 is LGHDT and CDR2 YNNKEL (reference sequence). The germline V and J ends were trimmed by 1 base and 10 bases, with 10 bases remaining between them. Here the CDR3 DNA reads TGTGCCAGCAGCCAAGTAAAGGGAGCCTACACCTTC. Protein: CASSQVKGAYTF.

The chain employs TRBV7-9 and TRBJ2-5; D may be TRBD1 (5 bases). Germline CDR1 reads SEHNR; CDR2 reads FQNEAQ (reference sequence). CDR3 length: 14 residues. Deletions cut 5 bases from V and 4 bases from J, with 14 bases between. The CDR3 reads CASSPAGPGETQYF. The CDR3 nucleotides are TGTGCCAGCAGCCCCGCAGGGCCCGGAGAGACCCAGTACTTC.